The 8 T cell receptor beta chains below come from one sample, sequenced in a study of cytomegalovirus exposure and HLA in healthy donors. The PCR used 60 Vbeta and 13 Jbeta primers. Sequencing was performed with immunoSEQ multiplex PCR; in TCRdb, only in-frame clones are kept and a portion is missing. The table has about 130,000 clones, approximately 82% seen once. Material: PBMCs. The source is a man aged 45-65 years in good health and CMV-seronegative.

This rearrangement joins TRBV6-1 to TRBJ2-7, with TRBD1 matching 10 bases. The V gene end was trimmed by 10 bases and the J gene end by 4 bases; junction bases not matched to a gene: 1. CDR1 is MNHNS and CDR2 is SASEGT in the germline V gene. The CDR3 length is 11 residues. This CDR3 is CATGQGYEQYF. The DNA for the CDR3 is TGTGCCACGGGACAGGGGTACGAGCAGTACTTC.

The chain links TRBV2 to TRBJ1-1; the match to TRBD1 covers 8 bases. V gave up 6 bases and J gave up 1 base; unmatched junction bases: 13. The CDR3 has 17 amino acids. The germline CDR1 and CDR2 sequences are SNHLY and FYNNEI. In DNA, the CDR3 is TGTGCCAGCAGAGGGGTCAGGGGGCCGACAAAGAACACTGAAGCTTTCTTT. As protein: CASRGVRGPTKNTEAFF.

The chain recombines TRBV5-5 with TRBJ1-5; 8 bases line up with TRBD1. Germline assignment: CDR1 SGHKS and CDR2 YYEKEE (reference sequence). V dropped 4 bases and J dropped 4; count of bases not matched to a gene: 4. CDR3 size: 14 residues. The CDR3 nucleotides read TGTGCCAGCAGCGCGGACAGGGAAAATCAGCCCCAGCATTTT. Translation gives CASSADRENQPQHF.

The chain carries TRBV2 and TRBJ2-1; 8 bases agree with TRBD1. CDR3 length: 12 residues. The germline V gene encodes CDR1 SNHLY and CDR2 FYNNEI. The V gene end was trimmed by 6 bases and the J gene end by 8 bases; junction bases not matched to a gene: 3. The CDR3 DNA follows: TGTGCCAGCAGGGGGGGACAGGATGAGCAGTTCTTC. Protein product: CASRGGQDEQFF.

The CDR3 DNA sequence: TGTGCCAGCAGCTTAGGCCAGGTGGGGGGGAACAATGAGCAGTTCTTC. This codes for CASSLGQVGGNNEQFF. V gene TRBV7-2 combines with J gene TRBJ2-1; 7 bases align to TRBD2. There are 16 residues in the CDR3. CDR1 is SGHTA and CDR2 is FQGNSA in the germline V gene. V trimming: 1 base; J trimming: 5 bases; junction bases outside the gene matches: 8.

The gene calls are TRBV5-6 and TRBJ2-1; TRBD2 aligns across 13 bases. The germline V gene has CDR1 SGHDT and CDR2 YYEEEE. The CDR3 extends over 15 amino acids. J gave up 10 bases and V 5 bases, and 9 bases lay outside the gene matches. In nucleotides, the CDR3 is TGTGCCAGCAGTCAACTAGCGGGGGGGCCCGGAGAGCAGTTCTTC. This encodes CASSQLAGGPGEQFF.

The chain employs TRBV7-9 and TRBJ1-6; a possible D gene is TRBD1 (6 bases). The CDR3 has 14 amino acids. The germline V gene encodes CDR1 SEHNR and CDR2 FQNEAQ (reference sequence). V gave up 6 bases and J gave up 14 bases, with 20 bases separating them. Here the CDR3 reads CASRAGGANRALHF. The CDR3 nucleotides read TGTGCCAGCAGAGCGGGGGGGGCCAACCGGGCCCTCCACTTT.

The V call is TRBV10-2, the J call TRBJ2-1; 7 bases align to TRBD1. The germline gives CDR1 WSHSY, CDR2 SAAADI. The CDR3 is 17 residues long. J gave up 5 bases and V 7 bases, and 17 bases lay outside the gene matches. Here the CDR3 reads CASNQGQNFGQNNEQFF. The DNA of the CDR3 is TGCGCCAGCAACCAGGGACAGAATTTCGGGCAAAACAATGAGCAGTTCTTC.